This T cell receptor beta chain was captured in a study of T cells in Graves' hyperthyroidism and ophthalmopathy. It was RNA transcripts that yielded the amplified TCR beta CDR3 regions. HTBI primers drove first-round RT-PCR of the TCR CDR3. TCRdb re-called the multiplex PCR reads with MiXCR, one entry per CDR3 protein. Altogether 640,000 or so distinct CDR3 sequences are present, 14% being singletons, with the ten largest covering approximately 6.4%. From germline, CDR1 is SEHNR and CDR2 FQNEAQ (reference sequence). Trimming pared 2 bases from V and 2 bases from J, leaving 8 bases between. The CDR3 is 14 amino acids. Many counts were recorded for this clonotype.

The V and J genes are TRBV7-9 and TRBJ2-3; D not resolved. The sequencing sample was made of blood. The TCR comes from a woman aged 18-29 years with Graves' ophthalmopathy. CDR3: CASSLWVYTDTQYF. In nucleotides, the CDR3 is TGTGCCAGCAGCTTATGGGTTTACACAGATACGCAGTATTTT. The entire variable domain, with the rest obtained from reference TRBV7-9 and TRBJ2-3, is as follows: DTGVSQNPRHKITKRGQNVTFRCDPISEHNRLYWYRQTLGQGPEFLTYFQNEAQLEKSRLLSDRFSAERPKGSFSTLEIQRTEQGDSAMYLCASSLWVYTDTQYFGPGTRLTVL.